This entry lists 5 T cell receptor beta chains sequenced from one sample in a study of shared clonotypes between healthy human individuals. Here immunoSEQ multiplex PCR was the method, and the copy in TCRdb shows in-frame clones only, minus some. The sample holds 730,000 or so clones, less than 80% seen once. The sample was memory CD4+ T cells sorted from blood. Indicated subset: CD45RA-negative fraction. Receptor source: a woman aged 30 to 39 in good health.

CDR3 in DNA: TGTGCCAGCAGCTTGGGTAGCGGCGAGGAGACCCAGTACTTC. This sequence encodes CASSLGSGEETQYF. V usage is TRBV5-4 and J usage is TRBJ2-5; the D gene is possibly TRBD2 (6 bases). The germline V gene encodes CDR1 SGHNT and CDR2 YYREEE (reference sequence). This CDR3 contains 14 residues. V lost 0 bases and J lost 5, with 11 bases in between.

This chain links TRBV6-5 with TRBJ1-2; tentative D call: TRBD1 (5 bases). V was trimmed by 0 bases and J by 6 bases, leaving 14 bases between them. Germline V gives CDR1 MNHEY, CDR2 SVGAGI. The CDR3 has 15 amino acids. CDR3 residues: CASSYSLRGANGYTF. CDR3 bases: TGTGCCAGCAGTTACTCGCTGAGAGGGGCGAATGGCTACACCTTC.

The V gene is TRBV19, the J gene TRBJ1-5, with D possibly matching TRBD1 (6 bases). Germline lookup yields CDR1 LNHDA and CDR2 SQIVND (reference sequence). Trimming took 4 bases from V and 2 from J, leaving 27 bases between them. This CDR3 is 20 amino acids long. The CDR3 DNA sequence: TGTGCCAGTAGTACAATAATCCCAGGACAGAGGGCTCCGCGCAATCAGCCCCAGCATTTT. Translation: CASSTIIPGQRAPRNQPQHF.

This clone appeared once. The CDR3 DNA is TGTGCCAGCAGCCAGGGGGATGGAGTACGCTACGAGCAGTACTTC. It encodes CASSQGDGVRYEQYF. The chain uses TRBV7-2 and TRBJ2-7; TRBD1 aligns across 7 bases. Germline V gene lookup returns CDR1 SGHTA and CDR2 FQGNSA. This CDR3 spans 15 amino acids. V lost 5 bases to trimming and J lost 3 bases; unmatched junction nucleotides: 10. Variable domain in full (rest from reference TRBV7-2 and TRBJ2-7): GAGVSQSPSNKVTEKGKDVELRCDPISGHTALYWYRQSLGQGLEFLIYFQGNSAPDKSGLPSDRFSAERTGGSVSTLTIQRTQQEDSAVYLCASSQGDGVRYEQYFGPGTRLTVT.

The rearrangement uses TRBV2 and TRBJ1-5, with D possibly TRBD1 on 5 matching bases. Trimming took 6 bases from V and 7 from J, leaving 13 bases between them. Per the germline V gene, CDR1 is SNHLY and CDR2 is FYNNEI. CDR3 length: 13 residues. The CDR3 loop is CASSLEGVQPQHF. The DNA of the CDR3 is TGTGCCAGCAGCCTCGAAGGGGTCCAGCCCCAGCATTTT. Using reference TRBV2 and TRBJ1-5 for the parts outside the CDR3, the full variable domain is EPEVTQTPSHQVTQMGQEVILRCVPISNHLYFYWYRQILGQKVEFLVSFYNNEISEKSEIFDDQFSVERPDGSNFTLKIRSTKLEDSAMYFCASSLEGVQPQHFGDGTRLSIL.